The table lists the clone carrying this TCR beta chain with a count of one. These data originate in a study of control samples from healthy donors and cancer patients. Produced via immunoSEQ multiplex PCR; TCRdb's table is partial and in-frame only. Of approximately 98,000 clones in the sample, around 80% are singletons; the top ten hold approximately 7%. This CDR3 is 15 amino acids long. CDR1 is MNHEY, CDR2 SMNVEV, per germline (reference sequence). V lost 3 bases and J lost 6; bases outside the gene matches: 3. The source is a man aged 18 to 30 in good health. V gene TRBV27 combines with J gene TRBJ1-6, with TRBD1 identical over 9 bases. The sample was blood. CDR3 residues: CASSFRTGVNSPLHF. CDR3 in DNA: TGTGCCAGCAGTTTTCGGACAGGGGTTAATTCACCCCTCCACTTT.